The clone carrying this TCR beta chain was found a few times. What it recognizes is unknown. These data belong to a study of regulatory T cells in long-lasting Graves disease. Time point specified: newly diagnosed GD, antithyroid drugs for less than 3 months. PBMC-extracted RNA yielded the TCR library. TCR beta libraries were built with iRepertoire HTBI primers and Arm-PCR of CDR3 regions. MiXCR, run by TCRdb on the multiplex PCR reads, gives a single entry per CDR3 protein. The sample lists 360,000 or so distinct CDR3 sequences, 15% to 20% seen once, with around 21% in the top ten. Study conclusions and caveats: Persistent patients shared more public clonotypes (around 2,500) than new patients (about 1,000).

Germline V gene sequence: CDR1 SNHLY, CDR2 FYNNEI. Trimming shortened V by 7 bases and J by 4 bases, and 14 bases separated the two germline ends. The CDR3 is made up of 14 amino acids. These records were also assigned to another study, of T cells in Graves' hyperthyroidism and ophthalmopathy. According to that study: HTBI primers were the set used in a first-round RT-PCR of the TCR CDR3. Most thyroid clonotypes with frequency above 0.001 were detected in blood.

V usage is TRBV2 and J usage is TRBJ1-5; D is unclear. The clonotype comes from a woman younger than 35 with Graves disease. This specimen was peripheral blood mononuclear cells (PBMCs), taken at new diagnosis, from a patient treated with antithyroid drugs. The CDR3 is CASTQGVLNQPQHF. DNA of the CDR3: TGTGCCAGCACCCAAGGAGTTTTGAATCAGCCCCAGCATTTT.